This T cell receptor (beta chain) was captured by sequencing in a study of cytomegalovirus exposure and HLA in healthy donors. Study details: The 120 validation repertoires used the same platform as the approximately 670 first-cohort repertoires (as reported by a later analysis). The study, taken as a whole, reports: Altogether, 164 TCR beta chains were recorded as cytomegalovirus-associated. Many donors shared some public TCRs, even though most TCR sequences were rare.

Sequencing used immunoSEQ multiplex PCR; TCRdb keeps in-frame clones, though not all of them. The sample records tens of thousands of clones, roughly 96% being singletons. CDR3 length: 13 residues. The ends lost 6 bases at V and 1 base at J; junction bases unmatched: 2. Germline-derived CDR1 and CDR2 are KGHSH and LQKENI. As for this clone: Its antigen remains unidentified.

The donors were members of the validation cohort, which comprised about 120 subjects and was separate from the first cohort of 730 or so subjects. This sequence originates from a man between 18 and 29 years old in good health and CMV-seronegative. The sequencing sample was made of PBMCs. The rearrangement joins TRBV18 to TRBJ1-2; 7 nucleotides align to TRBD1. The CDR3 region has the DNA TGTGCCAGCTCCGGACAGGATAACTATGGCTACACCTTC. It translates to CASSGQDNYGYTF.